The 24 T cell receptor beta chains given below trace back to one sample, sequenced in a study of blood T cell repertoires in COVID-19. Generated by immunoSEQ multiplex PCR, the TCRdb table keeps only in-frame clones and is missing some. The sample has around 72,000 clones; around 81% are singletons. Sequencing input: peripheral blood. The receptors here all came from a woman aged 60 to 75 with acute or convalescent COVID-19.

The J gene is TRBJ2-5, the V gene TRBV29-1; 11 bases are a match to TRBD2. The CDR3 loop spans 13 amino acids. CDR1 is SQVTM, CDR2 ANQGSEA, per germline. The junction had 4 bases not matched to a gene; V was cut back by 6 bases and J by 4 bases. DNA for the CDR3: TGCAGCGTACTTAGCGGGGGGGGAGAGACCCAGTACTTC. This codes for CSVLSGGGETQYF.

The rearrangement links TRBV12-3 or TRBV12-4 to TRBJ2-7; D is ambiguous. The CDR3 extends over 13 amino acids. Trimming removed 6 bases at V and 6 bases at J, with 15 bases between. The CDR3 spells CASSHSIVFEQYF. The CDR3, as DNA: TGTGCCAGCAGCCACTCGATCGTCTTCGAGCAGTACTTC.

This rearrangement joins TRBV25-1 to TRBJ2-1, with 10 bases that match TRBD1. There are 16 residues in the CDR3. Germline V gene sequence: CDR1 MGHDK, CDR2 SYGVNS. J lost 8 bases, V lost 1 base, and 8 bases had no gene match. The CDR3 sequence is CASSELGDRGQDEQFF. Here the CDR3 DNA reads TGTGCCAGCAGTGAATTGGGTGACAGGGGGCAGGATGAGCAGTTCTTC.

CDR3 sequence (DNA): TGTGCCATCAGTGAGATTACTCAGGGGGAGAACACTGAAGCTTTCTTT. It codes for CAISEITQGENTEAFF. This rearrangement joins TRBV10-3 to TRBJ1-1; 7 bases map to TRBD1. This CDR3 has 16 amino acids. Trimming took 2 bases from V and 1 from J; bases not matched to a gene: 7. Germline lookup yields CDR1 ENHRY and CDR2 SYGVKD.

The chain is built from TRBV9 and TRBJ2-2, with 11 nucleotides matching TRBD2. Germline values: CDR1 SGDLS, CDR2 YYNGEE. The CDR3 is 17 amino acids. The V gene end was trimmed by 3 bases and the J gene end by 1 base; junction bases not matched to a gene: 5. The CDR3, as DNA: TGTGCCAGCAGCGCCCTCACTAGCGGGGGGAACACCGGGGAGCTGTTTTTT. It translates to CASSALTSGGNTGELFF.

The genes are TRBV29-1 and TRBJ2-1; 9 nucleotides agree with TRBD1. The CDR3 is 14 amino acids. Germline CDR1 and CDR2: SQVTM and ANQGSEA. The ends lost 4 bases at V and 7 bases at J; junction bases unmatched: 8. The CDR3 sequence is CSVAGTGKVNEQFF. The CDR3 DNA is TGCAGCGTTGCCGGGACAGGGAAAGTGAATGAGCAGTTCTTC.

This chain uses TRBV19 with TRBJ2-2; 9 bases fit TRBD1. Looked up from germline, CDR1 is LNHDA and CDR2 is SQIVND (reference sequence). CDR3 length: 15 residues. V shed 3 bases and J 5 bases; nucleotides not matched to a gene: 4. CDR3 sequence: CASSIRGQGTGELFF. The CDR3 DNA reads TGTGCCAGTAGTATCCGGGGACAGGGTACCGGGGAGCTGTTTTTT.

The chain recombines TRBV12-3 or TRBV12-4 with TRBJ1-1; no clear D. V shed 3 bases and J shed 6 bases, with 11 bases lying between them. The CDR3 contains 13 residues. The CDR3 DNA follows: TGTGCCAGCAGTTTTGAGTCGGTGCCTGAAGCTTTCTTT. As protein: CASSFESVPEAFF.

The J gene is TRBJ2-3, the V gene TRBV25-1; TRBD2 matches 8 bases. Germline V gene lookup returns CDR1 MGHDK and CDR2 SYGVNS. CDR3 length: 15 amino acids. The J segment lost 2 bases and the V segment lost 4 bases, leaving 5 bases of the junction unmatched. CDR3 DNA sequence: TGTGCCAGCAGTGCGCGGGGGGCTGTCACAGATACGCAGTATTTT. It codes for CASSARGAVTDTQYF.

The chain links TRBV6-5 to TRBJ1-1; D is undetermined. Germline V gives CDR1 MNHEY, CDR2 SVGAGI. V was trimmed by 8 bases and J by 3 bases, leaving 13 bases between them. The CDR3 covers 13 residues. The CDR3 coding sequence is TGTGCCAGCCGCCGCGGCATGGACACTGAAGCTTTCTTT. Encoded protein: CASRRGMDTEAFF.

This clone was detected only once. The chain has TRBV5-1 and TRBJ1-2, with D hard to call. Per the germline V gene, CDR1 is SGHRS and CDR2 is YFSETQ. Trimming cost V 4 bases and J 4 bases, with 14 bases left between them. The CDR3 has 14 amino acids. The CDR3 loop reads CASSPGSGSYGYTF. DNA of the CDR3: TGCGCCAGCAGCCCGGGATCGGGCAGCTATGGCTACACCTTC.

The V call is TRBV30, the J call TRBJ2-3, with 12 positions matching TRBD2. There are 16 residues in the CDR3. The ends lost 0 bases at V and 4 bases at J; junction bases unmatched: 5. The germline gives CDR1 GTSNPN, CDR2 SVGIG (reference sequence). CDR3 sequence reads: CAWSVLAGGSSDTQYF. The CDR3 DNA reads TGTGCCTGGAGTGTACTAGCGGGGGGCTCGTCAGATACGCAGTATTTT.

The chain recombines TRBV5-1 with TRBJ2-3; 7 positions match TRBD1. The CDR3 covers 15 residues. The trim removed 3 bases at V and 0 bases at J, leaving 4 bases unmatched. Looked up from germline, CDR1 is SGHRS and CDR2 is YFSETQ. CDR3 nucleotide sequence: TGCGCCAGCAGCTCGATGACAGGGAGCACAGATACGCAGTATTTT. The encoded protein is CASSSMTGSTDTQYF. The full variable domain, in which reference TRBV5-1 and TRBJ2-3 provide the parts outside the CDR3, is KAGVTQTPRYLIKTRGQQVTLSCSPISGHRSVSWYQQTPGQGLQFLFEYFSETQRNKGNFPGRFSGRQFSNSRSEMNVSTLELGDSALYLCASSSMTGSTDTQYFGPGTRLTVL.

CDR3 loop: CASSDINYGYTF. The CDR3 DNA follows: TGTGCCAGCAGTGATATCAACTATGGCTACACCTTC. The chain uses TRBV6-1 and TRBJ1-2; D not certain. The germline V gene has CDR1 MNHNS and CDR2 SASEGT. V was clipped by 3 bases and J by 2 bases, with 4 bases between them. This CDR3 comprises 12 residues.

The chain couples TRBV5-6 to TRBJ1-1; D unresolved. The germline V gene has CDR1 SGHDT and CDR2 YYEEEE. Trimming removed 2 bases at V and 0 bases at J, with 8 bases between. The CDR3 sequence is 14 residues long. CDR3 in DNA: TGTGCCAGCAGCTTAAGACTCCTGAACACTGAAGCTTTCTTT. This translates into CASSLRLLNTEAFF.

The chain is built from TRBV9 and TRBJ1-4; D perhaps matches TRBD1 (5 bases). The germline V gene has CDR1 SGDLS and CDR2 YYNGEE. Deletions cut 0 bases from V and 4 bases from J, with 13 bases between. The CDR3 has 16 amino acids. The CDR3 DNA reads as TGTGCCAGCAGCGTAGCTCCGGGGGGAATTAATGAAAAACTGTTTTTT. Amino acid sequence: CASSVAPGGINEKLFF.

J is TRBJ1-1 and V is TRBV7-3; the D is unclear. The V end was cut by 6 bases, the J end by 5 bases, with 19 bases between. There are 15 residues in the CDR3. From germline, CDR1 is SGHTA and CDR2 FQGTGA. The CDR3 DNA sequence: TGTGCCAGCAGGTACGCACCACGGGGAGGGACTGAAGCTTTCTTT. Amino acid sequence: CASRYAPRGGTEAFF.

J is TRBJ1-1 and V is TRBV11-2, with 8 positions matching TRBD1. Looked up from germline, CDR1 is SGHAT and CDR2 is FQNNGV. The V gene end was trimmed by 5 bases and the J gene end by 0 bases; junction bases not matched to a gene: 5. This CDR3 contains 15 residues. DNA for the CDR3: TGTGCCAGCAGCCCGAGGACAGGGATGAACACTGAAGCTTTCTTT. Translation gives CASSPRTGMNTEAFF.

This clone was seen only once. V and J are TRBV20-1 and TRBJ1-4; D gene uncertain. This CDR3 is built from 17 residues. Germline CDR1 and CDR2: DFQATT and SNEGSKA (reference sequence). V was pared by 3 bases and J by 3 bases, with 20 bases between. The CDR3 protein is CSASSPFTFSANEKLFF. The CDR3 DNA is TGCAGTGCTAGTTCCCCGTTTACTTTCTCGGCTAATGAAAAACTGTTTTTT.

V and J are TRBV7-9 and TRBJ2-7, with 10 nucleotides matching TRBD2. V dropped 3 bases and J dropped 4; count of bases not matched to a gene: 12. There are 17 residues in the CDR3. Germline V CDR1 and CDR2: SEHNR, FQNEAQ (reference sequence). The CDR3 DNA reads TGTGCCAGCAGCTTGGGTAGCGGGGGGTCCCCACCTTACGAGCAGTACTTC. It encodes CASSLGSGGSPPYEQYF.

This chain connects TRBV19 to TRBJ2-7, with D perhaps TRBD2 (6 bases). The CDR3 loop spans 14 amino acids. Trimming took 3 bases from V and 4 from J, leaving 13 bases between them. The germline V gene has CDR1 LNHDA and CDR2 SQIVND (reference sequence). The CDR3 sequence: CASSIGGPGYEQYF. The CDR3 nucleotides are TGTGCCAGTAGTATCGGGGGTCCGGGGTACGAGCAGTACTTC. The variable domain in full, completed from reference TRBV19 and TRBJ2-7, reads DGGITQSPKYLFRKEGQNVTLSCEQNLNHDAMYWYRQDPGQGLRLIYYSQIVNDFQKGDIAEGYSVSREKKESFPLTVTSAQKNPTAFYLCASSIGGPGYEQYFGPGTRLTVT.

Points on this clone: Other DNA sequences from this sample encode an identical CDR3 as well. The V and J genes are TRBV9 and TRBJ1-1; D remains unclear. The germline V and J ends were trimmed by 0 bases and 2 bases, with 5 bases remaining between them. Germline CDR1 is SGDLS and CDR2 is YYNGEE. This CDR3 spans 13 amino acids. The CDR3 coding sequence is TGTGCCAGCAGCGTAGCAGTAAACACTGAAGCTTTCTTT. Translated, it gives CASSVAVNTEAFF.

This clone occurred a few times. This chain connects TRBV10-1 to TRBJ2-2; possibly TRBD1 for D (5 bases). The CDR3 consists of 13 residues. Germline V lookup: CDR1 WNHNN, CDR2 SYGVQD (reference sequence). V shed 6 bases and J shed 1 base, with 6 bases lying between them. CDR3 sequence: CASSQGNTGELFF. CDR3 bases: TGCGCCAGCAGCCAGGGGAACACCGGGGAGCTGTTTTTT.

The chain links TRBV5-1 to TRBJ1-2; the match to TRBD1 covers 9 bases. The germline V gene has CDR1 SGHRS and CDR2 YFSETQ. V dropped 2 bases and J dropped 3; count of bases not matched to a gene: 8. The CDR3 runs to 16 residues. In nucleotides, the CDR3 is TGCGCCAGCAGCTTCGGGACAGGGAAATTTGACTATGGCTACACCTTC. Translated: CASSFGTGKFDYGYTF.